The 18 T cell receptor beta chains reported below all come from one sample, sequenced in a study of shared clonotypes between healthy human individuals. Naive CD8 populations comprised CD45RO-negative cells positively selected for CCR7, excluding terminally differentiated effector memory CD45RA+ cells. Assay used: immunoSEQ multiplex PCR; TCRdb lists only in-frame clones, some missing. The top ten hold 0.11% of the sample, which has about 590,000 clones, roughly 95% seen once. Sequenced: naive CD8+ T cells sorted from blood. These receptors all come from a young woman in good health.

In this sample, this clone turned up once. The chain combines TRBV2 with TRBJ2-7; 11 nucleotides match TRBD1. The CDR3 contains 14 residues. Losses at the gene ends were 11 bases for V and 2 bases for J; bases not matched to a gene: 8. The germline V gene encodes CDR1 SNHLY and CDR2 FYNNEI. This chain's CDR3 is CAGTPGQGAYEQYF. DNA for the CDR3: TGTGCCGGAACCCCGGGACAGGGGGCCTACGAGCAGTACTTC.

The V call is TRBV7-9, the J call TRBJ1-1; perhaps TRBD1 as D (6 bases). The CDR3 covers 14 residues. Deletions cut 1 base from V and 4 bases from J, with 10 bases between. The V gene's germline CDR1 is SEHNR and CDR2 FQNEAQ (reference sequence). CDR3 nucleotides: TGTGCCAGCAGCTTAGGGGGGGCAGTCACTGAAGCTTTCTTT. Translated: CASSLGGAVTEAFF.

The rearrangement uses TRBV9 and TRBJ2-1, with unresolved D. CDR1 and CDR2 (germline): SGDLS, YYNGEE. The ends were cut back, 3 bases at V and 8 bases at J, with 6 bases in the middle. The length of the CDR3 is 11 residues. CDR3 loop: CASSAMDEQFF. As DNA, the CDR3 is TGTGCCAGCAGCGCCATGGATGAGCAGTTCTTC.

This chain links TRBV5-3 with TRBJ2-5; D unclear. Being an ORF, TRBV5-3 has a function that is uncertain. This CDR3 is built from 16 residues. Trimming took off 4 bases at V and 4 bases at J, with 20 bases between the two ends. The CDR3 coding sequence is TGTGCCAGAAGCGCCCGAGGTCGCTTGCTGCGAGAGACCCAGTACTTC. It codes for CARSARGRLLRETQYF.

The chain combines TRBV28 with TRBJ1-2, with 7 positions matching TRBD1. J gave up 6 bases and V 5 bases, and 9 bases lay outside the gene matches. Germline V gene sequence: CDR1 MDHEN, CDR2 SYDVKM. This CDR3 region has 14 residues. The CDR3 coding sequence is TGTGCCAGCAGTGGCCTAGGAGGGGGCGATGGCTACACCTTC. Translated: CASSGLGGGDGYTF.

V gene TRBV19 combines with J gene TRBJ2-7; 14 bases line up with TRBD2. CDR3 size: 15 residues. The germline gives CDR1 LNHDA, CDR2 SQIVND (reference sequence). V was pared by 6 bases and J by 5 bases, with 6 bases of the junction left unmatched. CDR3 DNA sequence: TGTGCCAGTAGCGGACTAGCGGGAGGTCCTAACGAGCAGTACTTC. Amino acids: CASSGLAGGPNEQYF. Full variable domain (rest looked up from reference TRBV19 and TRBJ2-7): DGGITQSPKYLFRKEGQNVTLSCEQNLNHDAMYWYRQDPGQGLRLIYYSQIVNDFQKGDIAEGYSVSREKKESFPLTVTSAQKNPTAFYLCASSGLAGGPNEQYFGPGTRLTVT.

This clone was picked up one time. The CDR3, as DNA: TGCGCCAGCAGCCAAGTCCCACAGAGCAATCAGCCCCAGCATTTT. It translates to CASSQVPQSNQPQHF. The chain uses TRBV4-1 and TRBJ1-5; D remains ambiguous. The CDR3 is 15 residues long. Per the germline V gene, CDR1 is MGHRA and CDR2 is YSYEKL. The germline V and J ends were trimmed by 1 base and 1 base, with 8 bases remaining between them.

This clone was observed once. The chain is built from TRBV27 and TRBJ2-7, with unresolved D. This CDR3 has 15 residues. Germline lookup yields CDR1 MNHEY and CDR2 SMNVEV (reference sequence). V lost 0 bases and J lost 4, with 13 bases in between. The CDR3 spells CASSLSPSFKYEQYF. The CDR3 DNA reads TGTGCCAGCAGTTTATCCCCCTCCTTCAAATACGAGCAGTACTTC.

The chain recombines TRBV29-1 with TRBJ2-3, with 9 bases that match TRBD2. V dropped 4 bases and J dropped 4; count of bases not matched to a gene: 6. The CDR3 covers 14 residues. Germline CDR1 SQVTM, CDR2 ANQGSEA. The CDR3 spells CSVVLREGSDTQYF. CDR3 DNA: TGCAGCGTTGTGTTGCGGGAGGGGTCAGATACGCAGTATTTT.

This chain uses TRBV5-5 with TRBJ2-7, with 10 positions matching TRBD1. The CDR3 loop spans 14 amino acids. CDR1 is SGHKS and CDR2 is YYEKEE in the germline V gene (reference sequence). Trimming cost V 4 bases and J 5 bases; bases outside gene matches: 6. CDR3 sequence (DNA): TGTGCCAGCAGCCCCGGGACAGGGGACCACGAGCAGTACTTC. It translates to CASSPGTGDHEQYF.

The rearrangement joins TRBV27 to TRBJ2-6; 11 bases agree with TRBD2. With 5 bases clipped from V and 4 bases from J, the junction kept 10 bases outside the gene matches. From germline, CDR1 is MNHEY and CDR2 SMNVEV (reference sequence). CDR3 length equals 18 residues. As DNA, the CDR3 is TGTGCCAGCAGTCCGACTAGCGGGACCCCGCCCGGGGCCAACGTCCTGACTTTC. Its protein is CASSPTSGTPPGANVLTF.

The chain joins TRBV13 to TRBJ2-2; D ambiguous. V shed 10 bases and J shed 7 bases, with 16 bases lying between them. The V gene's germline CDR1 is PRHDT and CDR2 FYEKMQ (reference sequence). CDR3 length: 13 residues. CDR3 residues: CATEPNSGGELFF. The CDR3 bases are TGTGCCACCGAACCCAATTCAGGCGGGGAGCTGTTTTTT.

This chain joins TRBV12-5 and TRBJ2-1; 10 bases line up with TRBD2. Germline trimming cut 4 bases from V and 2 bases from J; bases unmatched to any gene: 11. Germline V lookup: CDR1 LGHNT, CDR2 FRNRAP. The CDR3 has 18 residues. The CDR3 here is CASGWRASGSVPYNEQFF. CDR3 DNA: TGTGCTAGTGGTTGGAGGGCTAGCGGGAGCGTACCCTACAATGAGCAGTTCTTC.

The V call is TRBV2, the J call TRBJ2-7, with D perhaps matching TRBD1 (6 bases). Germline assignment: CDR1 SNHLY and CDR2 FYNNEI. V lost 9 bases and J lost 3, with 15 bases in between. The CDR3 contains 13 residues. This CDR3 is CASLRTEDYEQYF. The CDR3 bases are TGTGCCAGTTTACGGACAGAAGACTACGAGCAGTACTTC.

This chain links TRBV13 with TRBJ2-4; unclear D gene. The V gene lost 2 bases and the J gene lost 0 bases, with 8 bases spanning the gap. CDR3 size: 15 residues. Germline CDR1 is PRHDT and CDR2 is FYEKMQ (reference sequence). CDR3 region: CASSLTGEAKNIQYF. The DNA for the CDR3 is TGTGCCAGCAGCTTAACTGGGGAAGCCAAAAACATTCAGTACTTC.

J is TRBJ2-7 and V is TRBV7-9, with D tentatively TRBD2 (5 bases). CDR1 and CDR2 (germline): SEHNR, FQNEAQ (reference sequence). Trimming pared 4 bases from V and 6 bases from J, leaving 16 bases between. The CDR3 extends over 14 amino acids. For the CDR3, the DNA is TGTGCCAGCAGCTCCTCCACCGGACTTCCCGAGCAGTACTTC. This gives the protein CASSSSTGLPEQYF.

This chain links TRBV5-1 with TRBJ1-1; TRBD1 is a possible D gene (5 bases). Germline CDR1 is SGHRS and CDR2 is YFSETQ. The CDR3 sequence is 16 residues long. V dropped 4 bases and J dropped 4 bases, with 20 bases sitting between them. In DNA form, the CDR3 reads TGCGCCAGCAGCCACCTGGAGGGCACGGGGCCCACTGAAGCTTTCTTT. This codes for CASSHLEGTGPTEAFF.

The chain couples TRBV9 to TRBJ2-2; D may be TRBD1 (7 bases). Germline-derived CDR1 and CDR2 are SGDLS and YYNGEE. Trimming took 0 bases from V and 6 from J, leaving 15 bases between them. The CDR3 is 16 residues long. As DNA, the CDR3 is TGTGCCAGCAGCGTAGGGGAGGACAGGCTAGCCGGGGAGCTGTTTTTT. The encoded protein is CASSVGEDRLAGELFF.